This TCR beta chain originates from a study of identical twins. TCRdb redid the calling of the 5' RACE reads with MiXCR, one entry per CDR3 protein. The sample holds 200,000 to 250,000 distinct CDR3 sequences; roughly 7% are singletons and the top ten take roughly 3.7%. The V end lost 7 bases, the J end lost 2 bases, and 10 bases lay between the germline ends. The CDR3 is 13 residues long. Germline lookup yields CDR1 SGHVS and CDR2 FQNEAQ. These records were also assigned to another study, of yellow fever vaccine responses in identical twins.

This chain joins TRBV7-8 and TRBJ2-3; D uncertain. This receptor was obtained from a young woman in good health. Material for sequencing was memory (CD45RO+) T cells sorted from blood. This CDR3 is CASNVGSTDTQYF. In DNA form, the CDR3 reads TGTGCCAGCAACGTAGGCTCCACAGATACGCAGTATTTT.